This T cell receptor (beta chain) was obtained from a study of T cells in localized non-small cell lung cancer (dated by TCRdb to the early 2020s). Context from the whole study: The study examined T cell repertoires in 200 to 300 patients with early-stage NSCLC and compared tumors with uninvolved tumor-adjacent lungs. The cohort comprised 200 to 300 treatment-naïve NSCLC patients with resected, localized lung tumors. A mean age of around 69 years was recorded for the NSCLC patients, of whom around 120 were male and about a hundred were female.

General findings and caveats noted by the study authors: A median of 57 of the top 100 tumor clones were detected in paired uninvolved adjacent lung, and 25 to 35 of these tumor clones were also found among the top 100 clones of the paired uninvolved adjacent lung. Because multi-region sequencing of the tumors was not done, intratumor heterogeneity could not be ruled out. Uninvolved tumor-adjacent lung showed the highest T cell clonality, higher than tumor, which suggests more focused antigenic responses in the uninvolved tumor-adjacent lung. Since the design was exploratory, TCR variables were selected using unadjusted p-values with no false-discovery rate correction. Longer overall survival was associated with higher T cell density in blood, whereas shorter survival was associated with higher clonality in adjacent lung.

At diagnosis, peripheral blood, uninvolved tumor-adjacent lung and tumor were collected and stored as a combination of fresh-frozen and FFPE material. For TCR repertoire profiling, the blood samples were analyzed as peripheral blood mononuclear cells. The CDR3, from cysteine to phenylalanine, totals 20 residues. The retained sequence is limited to the CDR3, 60 bases, with the frame set at the first base. The immunoSEQ Assay was used to sequence TCR beta CDR3 regions from DNA. In the source study's methods: T cell density was computed as TCR beta template counts normalized to usable DNA estimated by amplifying housekeeping genes. Richness was estimated using the preseqR package, with extrapolation to 400,000 templates for PBMC samples and to 120,000 templates for tissue samples. Clonality was defined as one minus Pielou's evenness. Tissue-enriched TCRs were identified through differential abundance testing performed on productive amino-acid clonotypes, with a minimum total count of 5 and an alpha of 0.1. The Jaccard Index and the Morisita Overlap Index were used to quantify repertoire overlap between compartments. GLIPH grouped TCR beta CDR3s together with public tetramer-defined viral CDR3s, and a viral motif had to include at least three viral sequences and also show V-gene enrichment. As stored in TCRdb, this immuneACCESS dataset retains in-frame rearrangements with V and J assigned. A fraction of the clones does not appear; measured against another copy, unresolved V genes explain less than half of the discrepancy, and the remainder lacks a known reason. V, J and clone size are taken as reported in that table, and D and trimming were inferred from the DNA itself. A total of about 47,000 clones appear in this sample, about 88% of them only once. The ten largest clones take up 2.5% of the sample.

For this clone: There is no known antigen for this receptor. No much larger clone is present one base from it, and per-base qualities are unavailable.

Sequenced material: PBMCs, taken before any cancer treatment. The origin of this receptor is a man aged 40 to 69 with stage II lung adenocarcinoma. This chain joins TRBV21-1 to TRBJ1-4; TRBD1, the table's D call, lacks a check against the DNA. TRBV21-1 is a pseudogene. This receptor carries the CDR3 CASSNSHRDRGNRTNEKLFF. The DNA reads TGTGCCAGCAGCAACAGTCACCGGGACAGGGGAAATCGAACTAATGAAAAACTGTTTTTT.